What follows is one T cell receptor (beta chain) and its context. This sample was taken from a study of T cell changes during pregnancy in multiple sclerosis. Measured with immunoSEQ multiplex PCR; TCRdb has only the in-frame clones, and not every one. The table shows approximately 44,000 clones, with approximately 91% occurring only once. The ends were cut back, 0 bases at V and 4 bases at J, with 13 bases in the middle. Germline V gene sequence: CDR1 SGHRS, CDR2 YFSETQ. This CDR3 is 15 amino acids long. This TCR was sampled from a female donor in good health, enrolled as a control in a pregnancy study. The V call is TRBV5-1, the J call TRBJ1-1; D gene uncertain. Sequencing used CD4+ T cells from peripheral blood mononuclear cells, obtained in the second trimester of pregnancy. The CDR3 region has the DNA TGCGCCAGCAGCTTGGGGTTAGCGTCGGTCACTGAAGCTTTCTTT. As protein: CASSLGLASVTEAFF.